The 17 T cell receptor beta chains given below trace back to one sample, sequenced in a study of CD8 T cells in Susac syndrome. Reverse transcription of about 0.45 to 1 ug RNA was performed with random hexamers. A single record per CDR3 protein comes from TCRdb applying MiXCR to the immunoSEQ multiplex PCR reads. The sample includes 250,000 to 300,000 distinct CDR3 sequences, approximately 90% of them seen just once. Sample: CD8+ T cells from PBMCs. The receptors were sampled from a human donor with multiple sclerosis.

The DNA of the CDR3 is TGTGCCAGTAGTGGCCGACAGGGAGGGTTCCACAATCAGCCCCAGCATTTT. Translation gives CASSGRQGGFHNQPQHF. The V and J genes are TRBV19 and TRBJ1-5; 7 bases are a match to TRBD1. V lost 5 bases, J lost 3 bases, and 13 bases stayed unmatched. Germline lookup yields CDR1 LNHDA and CDR2 SQIVND (reference sequence). CDR3 size: 17 residues.

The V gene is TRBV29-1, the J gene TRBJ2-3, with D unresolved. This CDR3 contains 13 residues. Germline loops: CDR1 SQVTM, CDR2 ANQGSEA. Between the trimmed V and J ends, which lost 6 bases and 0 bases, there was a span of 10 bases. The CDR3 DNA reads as TGCAGCGTCACGAAGGATAGCACAGATACGCAGTATTTT. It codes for CSVTKDSTDTQYF.

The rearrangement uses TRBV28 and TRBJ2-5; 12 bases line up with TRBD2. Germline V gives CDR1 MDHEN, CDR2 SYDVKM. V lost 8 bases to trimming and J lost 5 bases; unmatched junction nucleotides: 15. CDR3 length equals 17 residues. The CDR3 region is CASGMVGLAGGPETQYF. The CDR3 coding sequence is TGTGCCAGCGGGATGGTAGGCCTAGCGGGAGGGCCGGAGACCCAGTACTTC.

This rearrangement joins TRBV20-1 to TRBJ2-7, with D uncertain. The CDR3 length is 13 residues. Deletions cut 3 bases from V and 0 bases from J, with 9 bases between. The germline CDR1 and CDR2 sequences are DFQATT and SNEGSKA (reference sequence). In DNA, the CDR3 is TGCAGTGCTAGTGCAGGTCGCTCCTACGAGCAGTACTTC. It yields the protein CSASAGRSYEQYF.

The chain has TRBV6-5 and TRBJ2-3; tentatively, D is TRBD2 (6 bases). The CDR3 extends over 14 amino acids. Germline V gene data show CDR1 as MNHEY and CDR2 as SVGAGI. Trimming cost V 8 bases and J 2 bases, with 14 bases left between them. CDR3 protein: CASDRDSITDTQYF. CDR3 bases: TGTGCCAGCGATCGGGACTCCATCACAGATACGCAGTATTTT.

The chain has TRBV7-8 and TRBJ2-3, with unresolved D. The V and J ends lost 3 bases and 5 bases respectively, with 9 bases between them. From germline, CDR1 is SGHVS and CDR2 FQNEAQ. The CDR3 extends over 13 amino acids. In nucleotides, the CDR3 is TGTGCCAGCAGCTTTCCCCCTGGAGATACGCAGTATTTT. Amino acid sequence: CASSFPPGDTQYF. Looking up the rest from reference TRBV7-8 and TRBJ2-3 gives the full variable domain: GAGVSQSPRYKVAKRGQDVALRCDPISGHVSLFWYQQALGQGPEFLTYFQNEAQLDKSGLPSDRFFAERPEGSVSTLKIQRTQQEDSAVYLCASSFPPGDTQYFGPGTRLTVL.

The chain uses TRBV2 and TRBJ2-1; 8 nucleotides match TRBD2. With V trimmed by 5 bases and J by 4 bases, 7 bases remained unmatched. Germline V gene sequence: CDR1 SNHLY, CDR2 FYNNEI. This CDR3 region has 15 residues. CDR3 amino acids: CASSTTSGGYNEQFF. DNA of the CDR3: TGTGCCAGCAGTACCACTAGCGGAGGATACAATGAGCAGTTCTTC.

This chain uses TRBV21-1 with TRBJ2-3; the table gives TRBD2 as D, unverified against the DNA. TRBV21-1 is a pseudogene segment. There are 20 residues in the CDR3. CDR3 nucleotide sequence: TGTGCCAGCAGCAAAGGGGTAGCGGGGGATATGAAAGTCATCACAGATACGCAGTATTTT. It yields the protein CASSKGVAGDMKVITDTQYF.

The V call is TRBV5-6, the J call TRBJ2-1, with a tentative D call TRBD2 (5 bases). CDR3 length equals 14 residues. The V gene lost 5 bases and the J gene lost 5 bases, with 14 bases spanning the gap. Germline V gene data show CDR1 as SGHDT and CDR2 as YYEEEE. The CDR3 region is CASRSPGKNNEQFF. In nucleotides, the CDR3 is TGTGCCAGCAGAAGTCCCGGGAAAAACAATGAGCAGTTCTTC.

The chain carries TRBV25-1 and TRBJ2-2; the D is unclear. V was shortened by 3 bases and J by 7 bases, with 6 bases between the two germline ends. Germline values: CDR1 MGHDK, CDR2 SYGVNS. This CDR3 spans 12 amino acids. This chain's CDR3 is CASSEFSGELFF. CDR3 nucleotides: TGTGCCAGCAGTGAGTTCAGCGGGGAGCTGTTTTTT. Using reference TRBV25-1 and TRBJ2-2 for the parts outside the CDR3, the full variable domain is EADIYQTPRYLVIGTGKKITLECSQTMGHDKMYWYQQDPGMELHLIHYSYGVNSTEKGDLSSESTVSRIRTEHFPLTLESARPSHTSQYLCASSEFSGELFFGEGSRLTVL.

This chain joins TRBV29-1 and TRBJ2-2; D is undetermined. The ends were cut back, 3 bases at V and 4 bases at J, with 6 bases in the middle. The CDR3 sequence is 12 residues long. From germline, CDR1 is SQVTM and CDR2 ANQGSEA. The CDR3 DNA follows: TGCAGCGTTGAGCCCATCACCGGGGAGCTGTTTTTT. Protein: CSVEPITGELFF.

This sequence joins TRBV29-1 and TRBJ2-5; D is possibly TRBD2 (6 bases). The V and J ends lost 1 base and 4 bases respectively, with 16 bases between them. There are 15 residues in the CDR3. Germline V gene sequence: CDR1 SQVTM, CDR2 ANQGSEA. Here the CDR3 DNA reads TGCAGCGTTGAAGTACTGGTCGCGGGGACAGAGACCCAGTACTTC. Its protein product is CSVEVLVAGTETQYF. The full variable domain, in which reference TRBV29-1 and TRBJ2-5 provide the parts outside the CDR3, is SAVISQKPSRDICQRGTSLTIQCQVDSQVTMMFWYRQQPGQSLTLIATANQGSEATYESGFVIDKFPISRPNLTFSTLTVSNMSPEDSSIYLCSVEVLVAGTETQYFGPGTRLLVL.

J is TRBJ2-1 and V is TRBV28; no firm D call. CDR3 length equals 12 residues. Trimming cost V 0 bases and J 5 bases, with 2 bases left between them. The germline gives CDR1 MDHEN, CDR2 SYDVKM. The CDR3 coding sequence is TGTGCCAGCAGTTTATGGGACAATGAGCAGTTCTTC. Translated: CASSLWDNEQFF.

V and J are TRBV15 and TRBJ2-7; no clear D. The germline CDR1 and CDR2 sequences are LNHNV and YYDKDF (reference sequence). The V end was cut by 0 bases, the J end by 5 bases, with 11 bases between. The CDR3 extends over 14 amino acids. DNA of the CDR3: TGTGCCACCAGCAGAGATCCCAGCCCTCACGAGCAGTACTTC. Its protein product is CATSRDPSPHEQYF.

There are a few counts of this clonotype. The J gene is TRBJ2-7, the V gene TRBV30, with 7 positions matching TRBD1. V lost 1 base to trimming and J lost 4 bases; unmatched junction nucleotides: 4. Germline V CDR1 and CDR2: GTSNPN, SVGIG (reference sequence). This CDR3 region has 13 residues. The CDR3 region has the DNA TGTGCCTGGAGTGCGGCACAGGGGTACGAGCAGTACTTC. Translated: CAWSAAQGYEQYF.

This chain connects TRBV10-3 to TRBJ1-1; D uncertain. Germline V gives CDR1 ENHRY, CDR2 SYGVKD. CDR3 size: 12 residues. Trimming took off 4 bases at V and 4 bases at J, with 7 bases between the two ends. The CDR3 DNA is TGTGCCATCAGTGCAGCGGGCACTGAAGCTTTCTTT. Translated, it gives CAISAAGTEAFF.

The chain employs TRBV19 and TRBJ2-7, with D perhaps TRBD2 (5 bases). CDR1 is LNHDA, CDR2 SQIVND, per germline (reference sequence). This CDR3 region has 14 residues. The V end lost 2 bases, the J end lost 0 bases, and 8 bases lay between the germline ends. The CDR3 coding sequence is TGTGCCAGTAGTATACGGAGCGGCTCCTACGAGCAGTACTTC. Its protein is CASSIRSGSYEQYF.